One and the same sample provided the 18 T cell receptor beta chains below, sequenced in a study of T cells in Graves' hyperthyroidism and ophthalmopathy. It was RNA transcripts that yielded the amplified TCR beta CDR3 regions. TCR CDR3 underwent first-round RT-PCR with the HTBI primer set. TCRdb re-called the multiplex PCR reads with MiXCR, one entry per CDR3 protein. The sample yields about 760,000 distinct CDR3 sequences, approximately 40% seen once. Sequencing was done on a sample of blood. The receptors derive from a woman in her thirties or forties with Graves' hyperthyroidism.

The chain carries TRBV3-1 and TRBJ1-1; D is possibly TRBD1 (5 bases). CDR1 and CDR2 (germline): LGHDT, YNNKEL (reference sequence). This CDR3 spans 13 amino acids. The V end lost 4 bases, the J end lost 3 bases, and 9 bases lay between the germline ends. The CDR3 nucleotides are TGTGCCAGCAGCCCGCGACAGCACACTGAAGCTTTCTTT. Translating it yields CASSPRQHTEAFF.

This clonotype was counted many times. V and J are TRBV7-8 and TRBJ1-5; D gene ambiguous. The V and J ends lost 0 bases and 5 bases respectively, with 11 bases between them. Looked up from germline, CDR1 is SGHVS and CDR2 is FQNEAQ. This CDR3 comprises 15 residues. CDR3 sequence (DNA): TGTGCCAGCAGCTTAGCGCGTTTTTCTGATCAGCCCCAGCATTTT. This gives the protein CASSLARFSDQPQHF.

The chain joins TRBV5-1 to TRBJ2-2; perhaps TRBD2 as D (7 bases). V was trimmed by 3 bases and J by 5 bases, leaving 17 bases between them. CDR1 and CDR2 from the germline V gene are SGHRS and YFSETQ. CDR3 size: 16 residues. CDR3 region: CASSSTPGGVTGELFF. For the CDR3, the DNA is TGCGCCAGCAGCTCAACGCCGGGGGGCGTTACCGGGGAGCTGTTTTTT.

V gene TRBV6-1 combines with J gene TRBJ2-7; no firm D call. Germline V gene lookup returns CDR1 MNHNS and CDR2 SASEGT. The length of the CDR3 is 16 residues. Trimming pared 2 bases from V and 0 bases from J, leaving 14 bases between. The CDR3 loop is CASSEIRQVSSYEQYF. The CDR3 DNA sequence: TGTGCCAGCAGTGAAATACGGCAGGTTAGCTCCTACGAGCAGTACTTC.

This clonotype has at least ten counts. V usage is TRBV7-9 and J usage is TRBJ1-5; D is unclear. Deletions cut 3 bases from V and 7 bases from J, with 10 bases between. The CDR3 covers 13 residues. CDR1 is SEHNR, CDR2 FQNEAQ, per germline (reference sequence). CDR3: CASSLFDGQPQHF. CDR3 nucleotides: TGTGCCAGCAGCTTGTTCGATGGGCAGCCCCAGCATTTT.

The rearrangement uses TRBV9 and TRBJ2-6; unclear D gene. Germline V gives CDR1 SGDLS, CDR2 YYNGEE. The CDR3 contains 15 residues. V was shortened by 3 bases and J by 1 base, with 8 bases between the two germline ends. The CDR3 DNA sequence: TGTGCCAGCAGCGCTCTATTGTCTGGGGCCAACGTCCTGACTTTC. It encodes CASSALLSGANVLTF.

The CDR3 is CASSGNRVMGGEKLFF. In DNA, the CDR3 is TGTGCCAGCAGCGGAAATCGGGTCATGGGGGGCGAAAAACTGTTTTTT. The V gene is TRBV7-2, the J gene TRBJ1-4; TRBD1 might be the D (6 bases). V was cut by 5 bases and J by 8 bases, with 21 bases left in between. The CDR3 length is 16 residues. Germline-derived CDR1 and CDR2 are SGHTA and FQGNSA.

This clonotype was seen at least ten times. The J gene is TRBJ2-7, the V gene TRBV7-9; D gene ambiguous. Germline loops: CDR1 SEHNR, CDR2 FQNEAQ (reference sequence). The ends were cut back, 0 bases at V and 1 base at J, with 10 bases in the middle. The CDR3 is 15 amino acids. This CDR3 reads CASSLAPGPSYEQYF. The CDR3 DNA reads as TGTGCCAGCAGCTTAGCGCCTGGACCTTCCTACGAGCAGTACTTC.

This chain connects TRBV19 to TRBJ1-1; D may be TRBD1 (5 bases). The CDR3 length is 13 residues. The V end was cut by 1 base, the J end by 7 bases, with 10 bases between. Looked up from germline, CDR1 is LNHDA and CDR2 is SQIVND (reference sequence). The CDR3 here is CASSIVWDGEAFF. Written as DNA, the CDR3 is TGTGCCAGTAGTATAGTATGGGACGGTGAAGCTTTCTTT.

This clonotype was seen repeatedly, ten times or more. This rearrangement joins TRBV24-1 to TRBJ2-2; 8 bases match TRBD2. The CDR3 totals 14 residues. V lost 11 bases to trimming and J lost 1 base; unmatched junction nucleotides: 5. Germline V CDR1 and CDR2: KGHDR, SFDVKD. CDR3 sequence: CAIERGQNTGELFF. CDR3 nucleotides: TGTGCCATAGAGCGGGGGCAGAACACCGGGGAGCTGTTTTTT.

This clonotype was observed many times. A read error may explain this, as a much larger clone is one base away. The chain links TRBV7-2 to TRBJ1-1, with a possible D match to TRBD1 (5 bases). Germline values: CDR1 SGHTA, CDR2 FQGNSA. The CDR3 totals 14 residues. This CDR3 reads CAGSVRVRSAEAFF. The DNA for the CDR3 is TGTGCCGGCAGCGTCAGGGTTCGGTCAGCTGAAGCTTTCTTT.

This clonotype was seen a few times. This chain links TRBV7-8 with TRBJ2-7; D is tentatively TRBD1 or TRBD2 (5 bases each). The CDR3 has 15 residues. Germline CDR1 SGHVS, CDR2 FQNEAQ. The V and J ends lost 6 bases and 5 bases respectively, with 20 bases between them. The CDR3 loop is CASREVGAPGDEQYF. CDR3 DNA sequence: TGTGCCAGCAGGGAAGTCGGGGCCCCCGGAGACGAGCAGTACTTC.

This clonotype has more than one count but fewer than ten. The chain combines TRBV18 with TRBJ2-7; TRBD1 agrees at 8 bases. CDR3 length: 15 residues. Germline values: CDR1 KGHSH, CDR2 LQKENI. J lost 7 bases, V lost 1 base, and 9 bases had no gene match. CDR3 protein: CASSPLRDRLEEQYF. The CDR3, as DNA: TGTGCCAGCTCACCACTCCGGGACAGGCTTGAGGAGCAGTACTTC.

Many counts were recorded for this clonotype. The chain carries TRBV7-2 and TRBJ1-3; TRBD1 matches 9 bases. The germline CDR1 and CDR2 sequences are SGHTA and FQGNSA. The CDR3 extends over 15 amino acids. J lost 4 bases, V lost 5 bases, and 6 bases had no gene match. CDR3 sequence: CASSGQGSSGNTIYF. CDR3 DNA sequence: TGTGCCAGCAGCGGACAGGGGTCTTCGGGAAACACCATATATTTT.

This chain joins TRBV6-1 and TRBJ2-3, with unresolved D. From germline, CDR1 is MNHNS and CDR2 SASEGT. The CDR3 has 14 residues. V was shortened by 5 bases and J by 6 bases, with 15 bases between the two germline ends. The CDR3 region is CASSTLNSKDTQYF. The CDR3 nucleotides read TGTGCCAGCAGTACCCTCAACTCGAAGGATACGCAGTATTTT.

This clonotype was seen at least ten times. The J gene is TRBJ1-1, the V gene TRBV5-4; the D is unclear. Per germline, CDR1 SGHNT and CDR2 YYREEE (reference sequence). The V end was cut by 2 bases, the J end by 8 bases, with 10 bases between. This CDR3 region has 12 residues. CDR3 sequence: CASSFRGQEAFF. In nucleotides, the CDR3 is TGTGCCAGCAGCTTCCGTGGGCAGGAAGCTTTCTTT.

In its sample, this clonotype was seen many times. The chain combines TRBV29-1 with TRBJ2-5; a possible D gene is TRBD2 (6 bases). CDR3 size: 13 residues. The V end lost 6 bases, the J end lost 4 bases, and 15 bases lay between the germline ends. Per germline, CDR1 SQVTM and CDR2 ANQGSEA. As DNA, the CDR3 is TGCAGCGTCCTTGGGTCCGGGGGAGAGACCCAGTACTTC. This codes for CSVLGSGGETQYF. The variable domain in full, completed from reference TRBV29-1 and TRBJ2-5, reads SAVISQKPSRDICQRGTSLTIQCQVDSQVTMMFWYRQQPGQSLTLIATANQGSEATYESGFVIDKFPISRPNLTFSTLTVSNMSPEDSSIYLCSVLGSGGETQYFGPGTRLLVL.

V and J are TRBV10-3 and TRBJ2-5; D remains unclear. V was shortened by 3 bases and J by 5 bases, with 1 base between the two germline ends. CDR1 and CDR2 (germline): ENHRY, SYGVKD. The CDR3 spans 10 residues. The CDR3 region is CAISDETQYF. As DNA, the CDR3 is TGTGCCATCAGTGACGAGACCCAGTACTTC.